This TCR beta chain stems from a study of blood T cell repertoires in COVID-19. Study-level background: COVID-19 samples, acute and convalescent, were from the United States, Italy and Spain. From T cells, B-cell-depleted T cells, or PBMCs came the material, which was cDNA or gDNA.

This clone occurred once. Per the authors' pipeline: Amplification with reference gene primers provided the estimates of nucleated cell counts. Using immunoSEQ multiplex PCR, the repertoire was profiled, and TCRdb retains in-frame clones only, with some absent. V, J and clone size reflect that table, while D and trimming were determined from the DNA. The sample carries more than 400,000 clones, roughly 88% recorded once. The CDR3 is 14 amino acids. Germline V CDR1 and CDR2: MNHEY, SVGAGI. Trimming left V 10 bases short and J 3 bases short, with 19 bases between. The sequenced sample consisted of peripheral blood. The chain combines TRBV6-5 with TRBJ2-7; maybe TRBD2 (6 bases). This clonotype was obtained from a human donor in a cohort sampled during active COVID-19. In nucleotides, the CDR3 is TGTGCCATCACGGAGGGAGCGAATCTCTACGAGCAGTACTTC. This sequence encodes CAITEGANLYEQYF.